Listed below are T cell receptor beta chains from one sample, sequenced in a study of blood T cell repertoires in COVID-19. TCRdb's table, derived via immunoSEQ multiplex PCR, lists solely in-frame clones and lacks some. The sample comprises over 50,000 clones, under 90% of which are singletons, and approximately 29% rests with the top ten. The source material was peripheral blood. The receptors were sampled from a human donor in a cohort sampled during active COVID-19. CDR3s include the opening cysteine and the closing phenylalanine or tryptophan. Each record gives: V gene, J gene, clone size, CDR3 protein. Part of the rows lack a size; the others show once, few, many or a class for expanded clones.

>TRBV2|TRBJ1-2|NA
CASRSDNYRDRARGYTF
>TRBV15|TRBJ1-1|NA
CATSREGQEKAFF
>TRBV15|TRBJ2-7|NA
CATSRMGGGAEEQYF
>TRBV7-3|TRBJ1-6|NA
CASSLSVNSPLHF
>TRBV18|TRBJ2-6|NA
CASSPGLAGAGANVLTF
>TRBV7-9|TRBJ2-5|NA
CASDPGGRSIQETQYF
>TRBV6-5|TRBJ2-7|NA
CASSYSSGRPYEQYF
>TRBV5-1|TRBJ1-2|NA
CASSLAAGYSYGYTF
>TRBV5-1|TRBJ2-7|few
CASSLVVVSGRNYEQYF
>TRBV28|TRBJ1-1|NA
CASSLSTAVNTEAFF
>TRBV28|TRBJ2-2|NA
CASSLGQTGELFF
>TRBV28|TRBJ2-2|NA
CASRTPGQGYTGELFF
>TRBV5-4|TRBJ2-7|few
CASRIQGGHEQYF
>TRBV7-9|TRBJ2-3|NA
CASRTRTSGYTDTQYF
>TRBV2|TRBJ2-5|NA
CASRAQGGEGETQYF
>TRBV11-2|TRBJ2-1|NA
CASTGIWGTGGKNEQFF
>TRBV20-1|TRBJ1-5|NA
CSASDRINQPQHF
>TRBV25-1|TRBJ2-5|NA
CASRQGARETQYF
>TRBV18|TRBJ2-7|NA
CASSPTGSYEQYF
>TRBV6-1|TRBJ2-7|NA
CASSEAGGEQYF
>TRBV3-1/TRBV3-2|TRBJ1-5|NA
CASSQVLQGWNQPQHF
>TRBV7-2|TRBJ2-7|NA
CASRRTSGTYEQYF
>TRBV3-1/TRBV3-2|TRBJ1-2|NA
CASSQEGTGNYGYTF
>TRBV5-1|TRBJ2-1|NA
CASSLGILAGGPEQFF
>TRBV23-1|TRBJ2-1|NA
CASSLPRTSYNEQFF
>TRBV29-1|TRBJ1-4|many
CSVSYTGGRGEKLFF
>TRBV5-1|TRBJ2-7|NA
CASMRDSGHYEQYF
>TRBV28|TRBJ2-3|NA
CASSLSTDTQYF
>TRBV25-1|TRBJ2-3|NA
CASGVGGTDTQYF
>TRBV5-4|TRBJ1-4|NA
CASSQGQAPPNEKLFF
>TRBV25-1|TRBJ1-6|NA
CASSVGGNSPLHF
>TRBV13|TRBJ2-7|NA
CASSPVTSGGLGEQYF
>TRBV7-2|TRBJ2-5|NA
CASSFQGGQETQYF
>TRBV27|TRBJ1-5|NA
CASSLYRDQPQHF
>TRBV5-4|TRBJ2-7|NA
CASSPGTNPYEQYF
>TRBV2|TRBJ2-5|NA
CASYFQGVRETQYF
>TRBV19|TRBJ1-5|NA
CASSIAGGEGVFQHF
>TRBV19|TRBJ1-5|few
CASRTQGINQPQHF
>TRBV7-2|TRBJ2-3|NA
CASSLDGPGGADTQYF
>TRBV4-1|TRBJ1-2|NA
CASSQESFGGNLNYGYTF
>TRBV10-3|TRBJ2-7|NA
CAIMTGEEYEQYF
>TRBV15|TRBJ2-7|NA
CATSRERDRGRNEQYF
>TRBV11-1|TRBJ2-1|NA
CASSSRNYNEQFF
>TRBV7-7|TRBJ2-2|NA
CASSPRDRGSGGELFF
>TRBV18|TRBJ1-4|NA
CASSGGQGGDEKLFF
>TRBV5-4|TRBJ1-2|many
CASSGKQGGNGYTF